Below are 6 T cell receptor beta chains sequenced from a single sample in a study of regulatory T cells in long-lasting Graves disease. In building TCR beta libraries, iRepertoire HTBI primers were used together with Arm-PCR of CDR3 regions. A single record per CDR3 protein comes from TCRdb applying MiXCR to the multiplex PCR reads. The repertoire holds about 540,000 distinct CDR3 sequences, with roughly 12% as singletons. Regarding time point: newly diagnosed GD, antithyroid drugs for less than 3 months. Preparation of the TCR library used RNA extracted from PBMCs. These data were also reused for a study on T cells in Graves' hyperthyroidism and ophthalmopathy.

Specimen: peripheral blood mononuclear cells (PBMCs), collected at new diagnosis, from a patient treated with antithyroid drugs. Every receptor here comes from a man aged 25 to 40 with Graves disease.

This chain joins TRBV20-1 and TRBJ2-2, with TRBD2 identical over 9 bases. The V gene end was trimmed by 5 bases and the J gene end by 6 bases; junction bases not matched to a gene: 7. The CDR3 is 14 residues long. CDR1 and CDR2 (germline): DFQATT, SNEGSKA (reference sequence). The CDR3 loop reads CSAHSGRWSGELFF. In DNA, the CDR3 is TGCAGTGCTCATAGCGGGAGATGGTCCGGGGAGCTGTTTTTT.

This clonotype was observed many times. This chain links TRBV27 with TRBJ2-3; D unclear. The CDR3 contains 15 residues. Trimming pared 2 bases from V and 2 bases from J, leaving 11 bases between. Germline V CDR1 and CDR2: MNHEY, SMNVEV (reference sequence). The CDR3 DNA is TGTGCCAGCAGTTTACATAGGCTATCCACAGATACGCAGTATTTT. Translated: CASSLHRLSTDTQYF.

At least ten counts were recorded for this clonotype. V usage is TRBV28 and J usage is TRBJ2-3; TRBD2 aligns across 8 bases. V lost 8 bases to trimming and J lost 2 bases; unmatched junction nucleotides: 9. The V gene's germline CDR1 is MDHEN and CDR2 SYDVKM. CDR3 length equals 15 residues. Here the CDR3 DNA reads TGTGCCAGCGGCTTAGCACTAGCGGTCACAGATACGCAGTATTTT. Protein: CASGLALAVTDTQYF.

The sample holds many counts of this clonotype. The chain recombines TRBV27 with TRBJ1-5; D is unresolved. Germline lookup yields CDR1 MNHEY and CDR2 SMNVEV (reference sequence). The CDR3 is 14 amino acids. V was clipped by 6 bases and J by 0 bases, with 9 bases between them. CDR3 nucleotides: TGTGCCAGCAGCACGGTTTATAGCAATCAGCCCCAGCATTTT. This gives the protein CASSTVYSNQPQHF.

A single count supports this clonotype. The chain uses TRBV19 and TRBJ2-2; no clear D gene. The V gene lost 6 bases and the J gene lost 7 bases, with 15 bases spanning the gap. Germline V gene lookup returns CDR1 LNHDA and CDR2 SQIVND (reference sequence). The CDR3 covers 14 residues. The CDR3 nucleotides are TGTGCCAGTAGGCCCCGCCCTCTGATCGGGGAGCTGTTTTTT. Its translation is CASRPRPLIGELFF.

This clonotype has only a few counts. The chain carries TRBV20-1 and TRBJ2-6; possibly TRBD1 for D (5 bases). This CDR3 has 16 residues. Germline CDR1 DFQATT, CDR2 SNEGSKA (reference sequence). Trimming left V 0 bases short and J 4 bases short, with 13 bases between. This CDR3 reads CSARDQGFGGANVLTF. The CDR3 DNA follows: TGCAGTGCTAGAGATCAGGGTTTCGGAGGGGCCAACGTCCTGACTTTC.